This T cell receptor beta chain is drawn from a study of blood T cells in healthy people across ages. Regarding this clonotype: What it binds is unknown.

General observations from the study: Long-lived and aged donors differed, with more naive CD4+ cells and higher diversity in the long-lived.

It was with a sample-barcoded 5' primer and a J-beta primer mix that a second PCR of roughly 7 to 12 cycles was run. Each TCR beta cDNA got a 12-nucleotide random molecular identifier. Every sample produced at least 2.5 million CDR3-containing paired-end reads. TCRdb ran MiXCR on the 5' RACE reads and lists one entry per CDR3 protein. The sample lists hundreds of thousands of distinct CDR3 sequences, roughly 41% occurring once. Sequenced material: blood. This TCR came from a man older than 75 in good health.

CDR3 region: CASSLQGRVEDEAFF. CDR3 bases: TGCGCCAGCAGCTTGCAGGGCAGGGTGGAAGATGAAGCTTTCTTT. This chain uses TRBV5-1 with TRBJ1-1; possible D gene TRBD1, 5 bases. CDR3 length: 15 amino acids. Trimming cost V 1 base and J 7 bases, with 17 bases left between them. CDR1 and CDR2 (germline): SGHRS, YFSETQ.